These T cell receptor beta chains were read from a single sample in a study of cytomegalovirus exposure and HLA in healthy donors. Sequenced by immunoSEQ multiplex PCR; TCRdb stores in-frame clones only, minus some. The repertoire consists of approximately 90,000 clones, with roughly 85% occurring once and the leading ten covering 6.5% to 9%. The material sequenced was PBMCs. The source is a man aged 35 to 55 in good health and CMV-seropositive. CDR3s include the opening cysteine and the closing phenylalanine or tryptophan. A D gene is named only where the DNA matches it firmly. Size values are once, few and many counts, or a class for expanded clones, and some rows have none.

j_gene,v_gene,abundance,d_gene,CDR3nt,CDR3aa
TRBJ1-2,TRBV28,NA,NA,TGTGCCAGCAGTTTATTGCCGGAGGGCTACACCTTC,CASSLLPEGYTF
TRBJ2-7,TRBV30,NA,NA,TGTGCCTGGAGTGTACACGGGATCTACGAGCAGTACTTC,CAWSVHGIYEQYF
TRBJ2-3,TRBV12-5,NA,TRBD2,TGTGCTAGTGGTCCGGGACTAGCGAACACAGATACGCAGTATTTT,CASGPGLANTDTQYF
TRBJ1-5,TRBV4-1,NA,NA,TGCGCCAGCAGCCAAGGGGAGGGGCCATCCCCCAATCAGCCCCAGCATTTT,CASSQGEGPSPNQPQHF
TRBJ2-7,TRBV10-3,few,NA,TGTGCCATCAGCGACGACAGATCTACCTACGAGCAGTACTTC,CAISDDRSTYEQYF
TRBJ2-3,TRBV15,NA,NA,TGTGCCACCAGCAGACCGGCTAGCCCTGCGACAGATACGCAGTATTTT,CATSRPASPATDTQYF
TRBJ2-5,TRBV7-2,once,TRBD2,TGTGCCAGCAGCCTCCCGACTAGCGGGGAAACTCAAGAGACCCAGTACTTC,CASSLPTSGETQETQYF
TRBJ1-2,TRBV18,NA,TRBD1,TGTGCCAGCTCACGGACAGGGGACGCACAAACTAACTATGGCTACACCTTC,CASSRTGDAQTNYGYTF
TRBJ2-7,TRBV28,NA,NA,TGTGCCAGCAGTTTACACACCAGCTCCTACGAGCAGTACTTC,CASSLHTSSYEQYF
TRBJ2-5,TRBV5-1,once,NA,TGCGCCAGCAGTAGCGGCAGGACCCAAGAGACCCAGTACTTC,CASSSGRTQETQYF
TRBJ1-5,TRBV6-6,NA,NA,TGTGCCAGCAGTTTAAACTTGAGCAATCAGCCCCAGCATTTT,CASSLNLSNQPQHF
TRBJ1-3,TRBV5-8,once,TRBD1,TGTGCCAGCAGCAGAGACAGGGCTCGAGGAAACACCATATATTTT,CASSRDRARGNTIYF
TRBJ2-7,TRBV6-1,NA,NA,TGTGCCAGCAGTGAAGGGTTTAGCTACGAGCAGTACTTC,CASSEGFSYEQYF
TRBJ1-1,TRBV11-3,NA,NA,TGTGCCAGCAGCTTAGGAGTGAACACTGAAGCTTTCTTT,CASSLGVNTEAFF
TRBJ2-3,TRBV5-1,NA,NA,TGCGCCAGCAGCCCCCTGCAGGGGTCGGCGACAGATACGCAGTATTTT,CASSPLQGSATDTQYF
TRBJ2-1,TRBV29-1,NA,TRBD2,TGCAGCGTCCTTAGGGGGACTAGCCTCAATGAGCAGTTCTTC,CSVLRGTSLNEQFF
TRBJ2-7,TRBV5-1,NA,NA,TGCGCCAGCAGCTTGGCCGGGAACTCCTACGAGCAGTACTTC,CASSLAGNSYEQYF
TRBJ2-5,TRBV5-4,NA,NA,TGTGCCAGCAGCTTCAGGGGTCGGGAAGAGACCCAGTACTTC,CASSFRGREETQYF
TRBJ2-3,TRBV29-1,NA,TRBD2,TGCAGCGTTGGGCGCGGGAGAGGAGATACGCAGTATTTT,CSVGRGRGDTQYF
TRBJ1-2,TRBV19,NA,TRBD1,TGTGCCAGTACCCGAATGGGGACAGACGGCTACACCTTC,CASTRMGTDGYTF
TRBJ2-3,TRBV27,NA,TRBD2,TGTGCCAGCAGGGGAGGGAGCACAGATACGCAGTATTTT,CASRGGSTDTQYF
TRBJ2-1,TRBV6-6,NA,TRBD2,TGTGCCAGCAGCCCAGCGGGAGGCCTTGGTGGTGAGCAGTTCTTC,CASSPAGGLGGEQFF
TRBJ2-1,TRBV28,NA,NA,TGTGCCAGCAGCTCCCGAGGACAGCTATACAATGAGCAGTTCTTC,CASSSRGQLYNEQFF
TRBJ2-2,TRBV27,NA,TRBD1,TGTGCCAGCAGTGCCGGGACAGGGCGCACCGGGGAGCTGTTTTTT,CASSAGTGRTGELFF
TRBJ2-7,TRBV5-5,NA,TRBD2,TGTGCCAGCAGCCCCGAAGGGACTAGAGGCGAGCAGTACTTC,CASSPEGTRGEQYF
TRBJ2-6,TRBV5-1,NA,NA,TGCGCCAGCAGCTTGATGGAGTCTGGGGCCAACGTCCTGACTTTC,CASSLMESGANVLTF
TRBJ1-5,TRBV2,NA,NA,TGTGCCAGCAGTGACAGGGAGGATCAGCCCCAGCATTTT,CASSDREDQPQHF
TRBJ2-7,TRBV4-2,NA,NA,TGTGCCAGCAGGGCTGGAGGGCGCTCCTACGAGCAGTACTTC,CASRAGGRSYEQYF
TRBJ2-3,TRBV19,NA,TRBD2,TGTGCCAGTAGTATGGGTCTAGCGGGAGCAGATACGCAGTATTTT,CASSMGLAGADTQYF
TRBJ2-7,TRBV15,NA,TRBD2,TGTGCCACCAGCAGAGCTCAGACTAGCGGGAATTCCTACGAGCAGTACTTC,CATSRAQTSGNSYEQYF
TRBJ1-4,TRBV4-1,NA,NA,TGCGCCAGCAGCCAAGATCGTCAGGGCGAAAAACTGTTTTTT,CASSQDRQGEKLFF
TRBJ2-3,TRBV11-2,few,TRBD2,TGTGCCAGCAGCCCCATAGCGGGGGGGCGGGATACGCAGTATTTT,CASSPIAGGRDTQYF